The T cell receptor (beta chain) under discussion was sequenced for a study of blood T cells in healthy people across ages. Sample-barcoded 5' priming and a J-beta primer mix drove a second PCR of 7 to 11 cycles. Each CDR3 protein gets one entry after TCRdb re-called the 5' RACE reads with MiXCR. The table lists a few hundred thousand distinct CDR3 sequences, 25% to 30% of them singletons. Findings and caveats of the study: Long-lived donors had more naive CD4+ cells and higher diversity than aged donors. Researchers said unsorted PBMCs prevented a conclusive naive versus antigen-experienced comparison.

Details on this clonotype: Antigen specificity is unknown.

CDR1 is MNHEY, CDR2 SVGAGI, per germline. The CDR3 is 14 residues long. V lost 6 bases to trimming and J lost 4 bases, with 15 bases between them. The TCR sequence derives from a woman in her 70s in good health. The chain couples TRBV6-5 to TRBJ1-2, with D maybe TRBD1 (6 bases). Specimen: blood. The CDR3 coding sequence is TGTGCCAGCAGACGGACAGCCGGAGGCTATGGCTACACCTTC. Encoded protein: CASRRTAGGYGYTF.